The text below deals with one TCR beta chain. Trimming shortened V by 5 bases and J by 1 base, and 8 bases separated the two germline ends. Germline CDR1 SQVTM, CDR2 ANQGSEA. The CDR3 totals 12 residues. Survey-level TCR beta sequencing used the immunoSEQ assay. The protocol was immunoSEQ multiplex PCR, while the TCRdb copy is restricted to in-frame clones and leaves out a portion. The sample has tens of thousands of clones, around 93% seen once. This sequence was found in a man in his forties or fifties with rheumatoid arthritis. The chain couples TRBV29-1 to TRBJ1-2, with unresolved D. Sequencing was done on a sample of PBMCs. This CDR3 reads CSVSAGNYGYTF. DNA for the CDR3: TGCAGCGTTTCAGCGGGTAACTATGGCTACACCTTC.